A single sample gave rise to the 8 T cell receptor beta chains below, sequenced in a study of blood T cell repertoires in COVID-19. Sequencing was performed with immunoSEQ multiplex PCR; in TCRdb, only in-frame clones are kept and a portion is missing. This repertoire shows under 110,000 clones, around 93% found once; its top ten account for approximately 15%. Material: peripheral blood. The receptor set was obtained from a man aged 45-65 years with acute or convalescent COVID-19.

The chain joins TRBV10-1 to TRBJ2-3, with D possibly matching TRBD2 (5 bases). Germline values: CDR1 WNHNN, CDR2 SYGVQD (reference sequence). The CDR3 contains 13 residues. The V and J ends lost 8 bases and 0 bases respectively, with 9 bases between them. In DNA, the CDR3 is TGCGCCAGCGGTCGGACTAGCACAGATACGCAGTATTTT. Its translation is CASGRTSTDTQYF.

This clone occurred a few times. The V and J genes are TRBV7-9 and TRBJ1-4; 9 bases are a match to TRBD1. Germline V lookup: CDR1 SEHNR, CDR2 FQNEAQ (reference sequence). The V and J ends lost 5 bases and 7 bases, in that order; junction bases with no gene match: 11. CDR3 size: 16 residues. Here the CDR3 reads CASSAIGGTGREKLFF. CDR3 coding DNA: TGTGCCAGCAGCGCTATCGGCGGGACAGGGCGTGAAAAACTGTTTTTT.

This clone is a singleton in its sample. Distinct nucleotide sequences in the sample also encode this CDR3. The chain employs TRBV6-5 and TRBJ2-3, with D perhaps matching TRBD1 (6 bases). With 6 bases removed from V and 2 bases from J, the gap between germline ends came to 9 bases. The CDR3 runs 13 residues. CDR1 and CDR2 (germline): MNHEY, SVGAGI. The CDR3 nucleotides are TGTGCCAGCAGAACAGGGTTCACAGATACGCAGTATTTT. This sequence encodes CASRTGFTDTQYF.

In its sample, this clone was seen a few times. The CDR3 spells CASSRPSPSYEQYF. The CDR3, as DNA: TGTGCCAGCAGCAGGCCTAGCCCCTCCTACGAGCAGTACTTC. The chain couples TRBV7-9 to TRBJ2-7; possible D gene TRBD2, 5 bases. Germline CDR1 reads SEHNR; CDR2 reads FQNEAQ (reference sequence). Trimming shortened V by 5 bases and J by 0 bases, and 11 bases separated the two germline ends. This CDR3 spans 14 amino acids.

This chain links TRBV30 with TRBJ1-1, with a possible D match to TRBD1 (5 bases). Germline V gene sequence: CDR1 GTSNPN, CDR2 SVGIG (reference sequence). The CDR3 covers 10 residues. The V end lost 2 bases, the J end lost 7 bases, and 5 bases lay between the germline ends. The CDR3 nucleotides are TGTGCCTGGAGTACAGGTGAAGCTTTCTTT. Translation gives CAWSTGEAFF.

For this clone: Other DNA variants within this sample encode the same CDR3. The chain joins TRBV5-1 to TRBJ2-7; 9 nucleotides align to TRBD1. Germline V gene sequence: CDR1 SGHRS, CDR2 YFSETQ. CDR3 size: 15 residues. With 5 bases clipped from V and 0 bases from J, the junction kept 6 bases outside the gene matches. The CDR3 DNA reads TGCGCCAGCAGAGAACAGGGGGCTTCCTCCTACGAGCAGTACTTC. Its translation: CASREQGASSYEQYF.

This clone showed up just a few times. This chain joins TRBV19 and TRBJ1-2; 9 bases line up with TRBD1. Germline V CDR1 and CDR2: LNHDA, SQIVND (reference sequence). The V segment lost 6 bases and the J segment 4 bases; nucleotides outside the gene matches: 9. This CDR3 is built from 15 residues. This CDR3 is CASSLTGTGIYGYTF. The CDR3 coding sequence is TGTGCCAGTAGCCTAACCGGGACAGGGATCTATGGCTACACCTTC. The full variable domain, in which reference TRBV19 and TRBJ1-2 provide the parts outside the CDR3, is DGGITQSPKYLFRKEGQNVTLSCEQNLNHDAMYWYRQDPGQGLRLIYYSQIVNDFQKGDIAEGYSVSREKKESFPLTVTSAQKNPTAFYLCASSLTGTGIYGYTFGSGTRLTVV.

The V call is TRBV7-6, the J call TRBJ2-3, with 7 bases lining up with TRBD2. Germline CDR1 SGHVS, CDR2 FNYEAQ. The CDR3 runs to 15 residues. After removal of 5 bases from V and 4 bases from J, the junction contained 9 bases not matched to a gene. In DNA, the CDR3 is TGTGCCAGCAGCCCCGTGGGAGGGTTGGCAGATACGCAGTATTTT. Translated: CASSPVGGLADTQYF.